A selection of T cell receptor beta chains follows, all from one sample in a study of Tregs in tolerant kidney transplant recipients. TCRdb's copy holds only in-frame clones and misses some; the assay was immunoSEQ multiplex PCR. The data show 20,000 to 25,000 clones, more than 65% seen once. Source: CD8+ T cells from blood (PBMCs), taken 6 months after the transplant. Every receptor here comes from a human patient who received a combined kidney and bone marrow transplant. The graft donor may account for some of the T cells. The CDR3 runs from the conserved cysteine through the conserved F or W. Fields, in order: D gene, J gene, V gene, clone size, CDR3 protein, CDR3 DNA. The D gene is left open where the match is weak. Rows give clone size only sometimes, using once, few, many, or a class for an expanded clone.

. TRBJ1-1 TRBV4-1 . CASSQGREWLNTEAFF TGCGCCAGCAGCCAGGGGAGGGAATGGTTGAACACTGAAGCTTTCTTT
. TRBJ1-2 TRBV29-1 . CSVPVQGNDVDGYTF TGCAGCGTCCCCGTACAGGGAAATGATGTCGATGGCTACACCTTC
. TRBJ1-1 TRBV6-6 . CASSYGERGRTGEAFF TGTGCCAGCAGTTACGGGGAGCGGGGCAGGACGGGTGAAGCTTTCTTT
. TRBJ2-2 TRBV7-6 . CASQEGTGELFF TGTGCCAGCCAGGAGGGTACCGGGGAGCTGTTTTTT
TRBD1 TRBJ1-2 TRBV7-8 . CASSRGGGTEFYGYTF TGTGCCAGCAGCCGCGGTGGGGGGACAGAGTTCTATGGCTACACCTTC
TRBD1 TRBJ1-5 TRBV11-2 . CASSLSGGQHNQPQHF TGTGCCAGCAGCTTATCCGGGGGACAGCACAATCAGCCCCAGCATTTT
. TRBJ2-1 TRBV1 . CTSSHLRLAGDNYNEQFF TGCACCAGCAGCCACCTAAGACTAGCGGGAGACAACTACAATGAGCAGTTCTTC
TRBD2 TRBJ2-3 TRBV7-9 . CASRRGDTDTQYF TGTGCCAGCAGACGGGGGGACACAGATACGCAGTATTTT
. TRBJ2-1 TRBV6-1 . CASSEGETNEQFF TGTGCCAGCAGTGAAGGGGAGACCAATGAGCAGTTCTTC
. TRBJ2-1 TRBV11-3 . CASSYEDAGEQFF TGTGCCAGCAGCTACGAGGATGCCGGTGAGCAGTTCTTC
. TRBJ2-7 TRBV7-9 . CASSLAEKIEQYF TGTGCCAGCAGCTTAGCTGAGAAGATCGAGCAGTACTTC
. TRBJ2-4 TRBV19 . CASSMWQGPSKNIQYF TGTGCCAGTAGTATGTGGCAGGGGCCGAGCAAAAACATTCAGTACTTC
. TRBJ2-5 TRBV2 few CASRLLPGMNLETQYF TGTGCCAGCAGGCTCCTACCCGGGATGAACCTAGAGACCCAGTACTTC
. TRBJ1-1 TRBV7-9 . CASSLGYSGDTEAFF TGTGCCAGCAGCTTAGGGTACTCAGGGGACACTGAAGCTTTCTTT
. TRBJ2-6 TRBV2 few CASSEAGGGNVLTF TGTGCCAGCAGTGAAGCGGGGGGTGGCAACGTCCTGACTTTC
. TRBJ2-7 TRBV7-9 . CASRSGSSYEQYF TGTGCCAGCAGGTCCGGGAGCTCCTACGAGCAGTACTTC
TRBD1 TRBJ2-7 TRBV5-6 few CASSLGDREPYEQYF TGTGCCAGCAGCTTGGGGGACAGGGAGCCCTACGAGCAGTACTTC
. TRBJ1-6 TRBV19 . CASSIEPLPGPDSPLHF TGTGCCAGTAGTATAGAACCGCTCCCAGGCCCCGATTCACCCCTCCACTTT
. TRBJ2-7 TRBV5-1 . CAAAPGGPYEQYF TGCGCCGCGGCGCCCGGGGGGCCCTACGAGCAGTACTTC
. TRBJ2-7 TRBV27 . CASSPGSAYEQYF TGTGCCAGCAGCCCGGGATCGGCCTACGAGCAGTACTTC
. TRBJ2-1 TRBV7-6 . CASSLADRDNEQFF TGTGCCAGCAGCTTAGCGGACAGAGACAATGAGCAGTTCTTC
TRBD1 TRBJ2-7 TRBV5-5 few CASSFTGEEQYF TGTGCCAGCAGCTTTACAGGGGAAGAGCAGTACTTC
. TRBJ2-5 TRBV27 . CASSFGGQETQYF TGTGCCAGCAGTTTCGGGGGCCAAGAGACCCAGTACTTC
TRBD1 TRBJ2-2 TRBV7-9 once CASSLDRGDTGELFF TGTGCCAGCAGCCTGGACAGGGGAGACACCGGGGAGCTGTTTTTT
. TRBJ2-1 TRBV4-1 . CASSQETRTAYNEQFF TGCGCCAGCAGCCAGGAAACCCGGACAGCCTACAATGAGCAGTTCTTC
TRBD1 TRBJ1-5 TRBV27 . CASSSSPGTGGDQPQHF TGTGCCAGCAGTTCCTCACCCGGGACAGGGGGCGATCAGCCCCAGCATTTT
. TRBJ1-2 TRBV11-2 few CASSLGTGWYGYTF TGTGCCAGCAGCTTAGGCACAGGGTGGTATGGCTACACCTTC
. TRBJ2-3 TRBV11-2 . CASSLIGDTQYF TGTGCCAGCAGCTTAATCGGAGATACGCAGTATTTT
. TRBJ1-4 TRBV15 . CATSKITGLGEKLFF TGTGCCACCAGCAAGATTACAGGGTTGGGTGAAAAACTGTTTTTT